This is a list of T cell receptor beta chains from one sample in a study of blood T cells in healthy people across ages. TCRdb re-called the 5' RACE reads with MiXCR, one entry per CDR3 protein. Of fewer than 900,000 distinct CDR3 sequences in the sample, about 42% are singletons; the top ten hold roughly 20%. Specimen: blood. The origin of the receptors is a woman aged 55-70 years in good health. Each CDR3 is given with its conserved first and last residue. The D gene is left open where the match is weak. Where a row states a size, it is once, few, many or the class of an expanded clone; other rows omit it.

V: TRBV11-1
D: TRBD2
length: 15
size: few
J: TRBJ2-3
CDR3: CASSLSGSGTDTQYF
DNA: TGTGCCAGCAGCTTGAGCGGGAGCGGCACAGATACGCAGTATTTT

V: TRBV27
D: NA
length: 13
size: NA
J: TRBJ2-7
CDR3: CASSGGLTYEQYF
DNA: TGTGCCAGCAGTGGGGGGCTTACCTACGAGCAGTACTTC

V: TRBV12-3/TRBV12-4
D: TRBD2
length: 15
size: NA
J: TRBJ2-4
CDR3: CASSIGTRGYGIQYF
DNA: TGTGCCAGCAGTATTGGGACGCGGGGGTACGGCATTCAGTACTTC

V: TRBV4-1
D: NA
length: 16
size: NA
J: TRBJ2-7
CDR3: CASSQDRGGRFDEQYF
DNA: TGCGCCAGCAGCCAAGATCGAGGTGGGCGCTTCGACGAGCAGTACTTC

V: TRBV9
D: TRBD2
length: 15
size: few
J: TRBJ2-2
CDR3: CASSETSGSTGELFF
DNA: TGTGCCAGCAGCGAGACTAGCGGTTCCACCGGGGAGCTGTTTTTT

V: TRBV4-3
D: NA
length: 14
size: few
J: TRBJ2-7
CDR3: CASSQGVSAYEQYF
DNA: TGCGCCAGCAGCCAAGGCGTCAGTGCGTACGAGCAGTACTTC

V: TRBV7-3
D: TRBD2
length: 15
size: NA
J: TRBJ2-1
CDR3: CASSPSGLGDNEQFF
DNA: TGTGCCAGCAGCCCATCGGGACTAGGGGATAATGAGCAGTTCTTC

V: TRBV14
D: TRBD1
length: 15
size: few
J: TRBJ1-1
CDR3: CASSSTRTGGTEAFF
DNA: TGTGCCAGCAGCTCTACACGAACAGGGGGCACTGAAGCTTTCTTT

V: TRBV4-3
D: NA
length: 16
size: few
J: TRBJ1-2
CDR3: CASSRLRTDPNYGYTF
DNA: TGCGCCAGCAGCCGCCTAAGGACTGATCCTAACTATGGCTACACCTTC

V: TRBV27
D: TRBD1
length: 16
size: NA
J: TRBJ1-6
CDR3: CASSPGTGVRNSPLHF
DNA: TGTGCCAGCAGTCCGGGGACAGGGGTGCGGAATTCACCCCTCCACTTT

V: TRBV11-1
D: TRBD2
length: 16
size: many
J: TRBJ2-1
CDR3: CASSYQTSRDGNEQFF
DNA: TGTGCCAGCTCCTACCAGACTAGCCGGGATGGGAATGAGCAGTTCTTC

V: TRBV9
D: TRBD1
length: 14
size: few
J: TRBJ2-7
CDR3: CASSDRTGEGEQYF
DNA: TGTGCCAGCAGCGACAGGACAGGGGAGGGCGAGCAGTACTTC

V: TRBV7-2
D: NA
length: 16
size: NA
J: TRBJ2-1
CDR3: CASSRIRGSSYNEQFF
DNA: TGTGCCAGCAGCCGGATCAGGGGTAGCTCCTACAATGAGCAGTTCTTC

V: TRBV20-1
D: NA
length: 15
size: NA
J: TRBJ1-5
CDR3: CSARGDRGVNQPQHF
DNA: TGCAGTGCTAGAGGAGACAGAGGGGTGAATCAGCCCCAGCATTTT

V: TRBV29-1
D: TRBD2
length: 15
size: many
J: TRBJ2-3
CDR3: CSVDGAGGPIDTQYF
DNA: TGCAGCGTTGATGGAGCGGGAGGGCCCATAGATACGCAGTATTTT

V: TRBV24-1
D: NA
length: 15
size: NA
J: TRBJ2-1
CDR3: CATSDSDRSYNEQFF
DNA: TGTGCCACCAGTGATTCCGACCGCTCCTACAATGAGCAGTTCTTC

V: TRBV28
D: TRBD1
length: 13
size: NA
J: TRBJ1-4
CDR3: CASTQGAVEKLFF
DNA: TGTGCCAGCACCCAGGGGGCGGTTGAAAAACTGTTTTTT

V: TRBV12-3/TRBV12-4
D: TRBD2
length: 14
size: few
J: TRBJ2-1
CDR3: CASSLSTSEHEQFF
DNA: TGTGCCAGCAGTTTGTCTACTAGCGAGCATGAGCAGTTCTTC

V: TRBV4-1
D: TRBD2
length: 16
size: NA
J: TRBJ2-1
CDR3: CASSPMTVAGGGEQFF
DNA: TGCGCCAGCAGCCCGATGACTGTAGCGGGAGGGGGTGAGCAGTTCTTC

V: TRBV5-1
D: NA
length: 17
size: NA
J: TRBJ1-3
CDR3: CASSSQGYGLSGNTIYF
DNA: TGCGCCAGCAGCTCTCAGGGCTACGGACTCTCTGGAAACACCATATATTTT

V: TRBV20-1
D: NA
length: 15
size: few
J: TRBJ2-3
CDR3: CSAPSTRTRTDTQYF
DNA: TGCAGTGCTCCGTCGACTAGAACTCGCACAGATACGCAGTATTTT

V: TRBV29-1
D: NA
length: 14
size: NA
J: TRBJ1-5
CDR3: CSVEEGGVNQPQHF
DNA: TGCAGCGTTGAAGAGGGGGGGGTTAATCAGCCCCAGCATTTT

V: TRBV27
D: TRBD1
length: 15
size: NA
J: TRBJ2-2
CDR3: CASSSRGLDTGELFF
DNA: TGTGCCAGCAGTAGCAGGGGGCTGGACACCGGGGAGCTGTTTTTT

V: TRBV7-3
D: TRBD2
length: 15
size: NA
J: TRBJ2-1
CDR3: CASSFSLADYNGQFF
DNA: TGTGCCAGCAGCTTTTCCCTAGCGGATTACAATGGGCAGTTCTTC

V: TRBV2
D: NA
length: 14
size: few
J: TRBJ2-5
CDR3: CASSADSAQETQYF
DNA: TGTGCCAGCAGTGCCGACAGCGCCCAAGAGACCCAGTACTTC

V: TRBV7-2
D: NA
length: 15
size: NA
J: TRBJ1-2
CDR3: CASSPFLTGNYGYTF
DNA: TGTGCCAGCAGCCCTTTCCTCACAGGGAACTATGGCTACACCTTC

V: TRBV11-3
D: NA
length: 14
size: few
J: TRBJ2-1
CDR3: CASSNLDQNNEQFF
DNA: TGTGCCAGCAGTAACCTGGACCAAAACAATGAGCAGTTCTTC

V: TRBV12-3/TRBV12-4
D: TRBD2
length: 15
size: few
J: TRBJ2-2
CDR3: CASSSLAGNTGELFF
DNA: TGTGCCAGCAGTTCGTTAGCGGGTAACACCGGGGAGCTGTTTTTT

V: TRBV3-1
D: NA
length: 14
size: few
J: TRBJ2-1
CDR3: CASSQASTVNEQFF
DNA: TGTGCCAGCAGCCAAGCCTCGACGGTTAATGAGCAGTTCTTC

V: TRBV6-6
D: TRBD2
length: 14
size: NA
J: TRBJ2-7
CDR3: CASRPSGNLYEQYF
DNA: TGTGCCAGCAGGCCTAGCGGGAATCTCTACGAGCAGTACTTC

V: TRBV7-9
D: NA
length: 15
size: NA
J: TRBJ2-5
CDR3: CASSPRTGGLNEQYF
DNA: TGTGCCAGCAGCCCTAGGACGGGCGGATTGAATGAGCAGTACTTC

V: TRBV6-5
D: TRBD1
length: 16
size: NA
J: TRBJ2-1
CDR3: CASSYSGQGTYNEQFF
DNA: TGTGCCAGCAGTTACTCCGGACAGGGTACTTACAATGAGCAGTTCTTC

V: TRBV9
D: NA
length: 18
size: NA
J: TRBJ2-4
CDR3: CVSSASEGGLPAKNIQYF
DNA: TGTGTCAGCAGCGCATCCGAAGGGGGACTTCCCGCCAAAAACATTCAGTACTTC

V: TRBV29-1
D: NA
length: 14
size: many
J: TRBJ2-1
CDR3: CSVAIGPVRREQFF
DNA: TGCAGCGTTGCAATCGGTCCCGTCCGTCGTGAGCAGTTCTTC

V: TRBV12-3/TRBV12-4
D: TRBD1
length: 14
size: NA
J: TRBJ1-2
CDR3: CASSLGTGVIGYTF
DNA: TGTGCCAGCAGTTTAGGGACAGGGGTTATTGGCTACACCTTC

V: TRBV20-1
D: TRBD2
length: 20
size: NA
J: TRBJ2-4
CDR3: CSAESPPGLAGEVAKNIQYF
DNA: TGCAGTGCTGAAAGCCCCCCGGGACTAGCGGGAGAGGTTGCCAAAAACATTCAGTACTTC

V: TRBV9
D: NA
length: 13
size: many
J: TRBJ2-3
CDR3: CASSVDTLGTQYF
DNA: TGTGCCAGCAGCGTAGATACTCTAGGTACGCAGTATTTT

V: TRBV14
D: NA
length: 16
size: NA
J: TRBJ2-2
CDR3: CASSPFTGTATGELFF
DNA: TGTGCCAGCAGCCCCTTCACCGGGACGGCCACCGGGGAGCTGTTTTTT

V: TRBV7-6
D: TRBD2
length: 16
size: few
J: TRBJ2-3
CDR3: CASSPQRGPSTDTQYF
DNA: TGTGCCAGCAGCCCCCAGCGGGGGCCTAGCACAGATACGCAGTATTTT

V: TRBV24-1
D: TRBD2
length: 16
size: NA
J: TRBJ2-1
CDR3: CATSAEAGGPWETQFF
DNA: TGTGCCACCAGTGCTGAGGCGGGAGGGCCCTGGGAGACCCAGTTCTTC

V: TRBV9
D: NA
length: 12
size: many
J: TRBJ2-1
CDR3: CASSPLSNEQFF
DNA: TGTGCCAGCAGCCCTCTTTCGAATGAGCAGTTCTTC

V: TRBV7-2
D: TRBD2
length: 15
size: NA
J: TRBJ2-7
CDR3: CASSLLREGSYEQYF
DNA: TGTGCCAGCAGCTTACTCCGGGAGGGGTCCTACGAGCAGTACTTC

V: TRBV30
D: NA
length: 14
size: NA
J: TRBJ2-1
CDR3: CAWRDIAVYNEQFF
DNA: TGTGCCTGGAGAGACATTGCGGTCTACAATGAGCAGTTCTTC

V: TRBV7-9
D: TRBD1
length: 13
size: NA
J: TRBJ2-7
CDR3: CASLRQGAHEQYF
DNA: TGTGCCAGCCTCCGACAGGGGGCCCACGAGCAGTACTTC

V: TRBV6-2/TRBV6-3
D: TRBD2
length: 12
size: NA
J: TRBJ2-3
CDR3: CASRGLADTQYF
DNA: TGTGCCAGCAGGGGACTAGCAGATACGCAGTATTTT

V: TRBV11-1
D: NA
length: 15
size: many
J: TRBJ2-1
CDR3: CASSSVLGSYNEQFF
DNA: TGTGCCAGCAGCTCCGTCCTAGGCTCCTACAATGAGCAGTTCTTC

V: TRBV5-1
D: TRBD1
length: 17
size: NA
J: TRBJ2-4
CDR3: CASSLEAGGFSKNIQYF
DNA: TGCGCCAGCAGCTTGGAGGCAGGGGGATTTTCCAAAAACATTCAGTACTTC

V: TRBV20-1
D: TRBD1
length: 12
size: NA
J: TRBJ1-2
CDR3: CSAKDRFHGYTF
DNA: TGCAGTGCAAAGGACAGGTTCCATGGCTACACCTTC

V: TRBV7-2
D: NA
length: 13
size: NA
J: TRBJ2-7
CDR3: CASSAQTRNEQYF
DNA: TGTGCCAGCAGCGCCCAAACTAGGAACGAGCAGTACTTC

V: TRBV7-2
D: NA
length: 14
size: NA
J: TRBJ1-6
CDR3: CASSFVRANSPLHF
DNA: TGTGCCAGCAGCTTTGTCAGGGCAAATTCACCCCTCCACTTT

V: TRBV9
D: TRBD2
length: 16
size: NA
J: TRBJ2-5
CDR3: CASSGGASGFQETQYF
DNA: TGTGCCAGCAGCGGAGGGGCTAGCGGTTTCCAAGAGACCCAGTACTTC

V: TRBV12-3/TRBV12-4
D: NA
length: 14
size: few
J: TRBJ1-4
CDR3: CASSLALGIEKLFF
DNA: TGTGCCAGCAGTTTAGCGCTCGGTATAGAAAAACTGTTTTTT

V: TRBV12-3/TRBV12-4
D: TRBD1
length: 14
size: once
J: TRBJ1-2
CDR3: CASSFDRTGHGYTF
DNA: TGTGCCAGCAGTTTTGACCGGACAGGCCATGGCTACACCTTC

V: TRBV12-3/TRBV12-4
D: NA
length: 15
size: NA
J: TRBJ2-5
CDR3: CASSHERIHQETQYF
DNA: TGTGCCAGCAGCCACGAGCGGATTCACCAAGAGACCCAGTACTTC

V: TRBV6-5
D: NA
length: 13
size: NA
J: TRBJ1-1
CDR3: CASISTMGTEAFF
DNA: TGTGCCAGCATTTCTACGATGGGGACTGAAGCTTTCTTT